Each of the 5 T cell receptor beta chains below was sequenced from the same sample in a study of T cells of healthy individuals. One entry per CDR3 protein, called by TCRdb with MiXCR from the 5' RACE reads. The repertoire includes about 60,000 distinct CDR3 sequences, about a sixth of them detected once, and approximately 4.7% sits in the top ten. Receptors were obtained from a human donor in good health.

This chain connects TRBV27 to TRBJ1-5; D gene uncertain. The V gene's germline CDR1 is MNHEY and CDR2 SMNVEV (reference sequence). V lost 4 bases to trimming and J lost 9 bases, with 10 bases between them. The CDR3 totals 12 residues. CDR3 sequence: CASSSPLGPQHF. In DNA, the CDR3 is TGTGCCAGCAGTTCCCCTTTGGGGCCCCAGCATTTT.

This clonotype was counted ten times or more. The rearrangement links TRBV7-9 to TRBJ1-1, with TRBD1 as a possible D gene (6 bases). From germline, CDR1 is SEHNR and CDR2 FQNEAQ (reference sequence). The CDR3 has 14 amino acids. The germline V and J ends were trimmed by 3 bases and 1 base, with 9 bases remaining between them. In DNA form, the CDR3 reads TGTGCCAGCAGCTTGGGGGGGCCGAACACTGAAGCTTTCTTT. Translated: CASSLGGPNTEAFF.

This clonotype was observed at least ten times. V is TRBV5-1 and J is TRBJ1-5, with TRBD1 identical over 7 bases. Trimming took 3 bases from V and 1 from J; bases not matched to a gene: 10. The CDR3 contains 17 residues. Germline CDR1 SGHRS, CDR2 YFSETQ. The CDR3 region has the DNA TGCGCCAGCAGCTGGACCAGGACAGGCTTAAGCAATCAGCCCCAGCATTTT. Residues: CASSWTRTGLSNQPQHF. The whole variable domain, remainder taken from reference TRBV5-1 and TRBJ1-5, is KAGVTQTPRYLIKTRGQQVTLSCSPISGHRSVSWYQQTPGQGLQFLFEYFSETQRNKGNFPGRFSGRQFSNSRSEMNVSTLELGDSALYLCASSWTRTGLSNQPQHFGDGTRLSIL.

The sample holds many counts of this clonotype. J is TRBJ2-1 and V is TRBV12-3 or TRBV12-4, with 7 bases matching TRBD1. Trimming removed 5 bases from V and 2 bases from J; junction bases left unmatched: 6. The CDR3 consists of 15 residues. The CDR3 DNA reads TGTGCCAGCAGTCCCGACAGGGCTACCTACAATGAGCAGTTCTTC. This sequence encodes CASSPDRATYNEQFF.

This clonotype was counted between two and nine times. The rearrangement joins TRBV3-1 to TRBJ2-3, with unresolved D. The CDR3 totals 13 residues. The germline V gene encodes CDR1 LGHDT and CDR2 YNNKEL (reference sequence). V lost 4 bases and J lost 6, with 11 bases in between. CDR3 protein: CASSPHGGDTQYF. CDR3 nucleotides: TGTGCCAGCAGCCCTCACGGTGGGGATACGCAGTATTTT.